This TCR beta chain was retrieved from a study of blood T cell repertoires in COVID-19. In the study overall: Sample material is recorded as cDNA or gDNA derived from T cells, B-cell-depleted T cells, or PBMCs.

Germline-derived CDR1 and CDR2 are KGHSH and LQKENI. The trim removed 4 bases at V and 4 bases at J, leaving 28 bases unmatched. The CDR3 is 23 residues long. The assay was immunoSEQ multiplex PCR, and TCRdb's table has in-frame clones only and misses some. The data show about 130,000 clones, with approximately 74% seen just once and 6% held by the top ten. V usage is TRBV18 and J usage is TRBJ2-7; 13 nucleotides line up with TRBD2. This sequence originates from an elderly man with COVID-19, enrolled during active disease. Material for sequencing was peripheral blood. CDR3 in DNA: TGTGCCAGCTCACTTGTATATAGCGGGACAGGGTCGAGGACTAGCGGGAGAGGATACGAGCAGTACTTC. This codes for CASSLVYSGTGSRTSGRGYEQYF.